The 15 T cell receptor beta chains below come from one sample, sequenced in a study of OX40 agonist ivuxolimab in advanced cancers. Assay: immunoSEQ multiplex PCR; the TCRdb copy retains only in-frame clones and omits some. The sample lists around 79,000 clones, about nine tenths occurring once. The starting material was CD4+ or CD8+ T cells sorted from blood, obtained in a trial of the OX40 agonist ivuxolimab. The receptors here all came from an adult with an advanced solid tumor such as melanoma, head and neck, liver or kidney cancer.

CDR3 in DNA: TGTGCCAGCAGCCCCCGAACCTACAATGAGCAGTTCTTC. Residues: CASSPRTYNEQFF. V gene TRBV5-4 combines with J gene TRBJ2-1; D not certain. Per germline, CDR1 SGHNT and CDR2 YYREEE (reference sequence). The CDR3 is 13 amino acids. V lost 4 bases and J 2 bases, leaving 7 bases between the germline ends.

This clone was detected once. This chain links TRBV5-8 with TRBJ1-1; D unresolved. Trimming took 0 bases from V and 12 from J, leaving 21 bases between them. Germline V gene data show CDR1 as SGHTS and CDR2 as YDEGEE. The CDR3 is 15 residues long. In DNA, the CDR3 is TGTGCCAGCAGCTTGGATGGTCGTGAGGGAACCTTAACTTTCTTT. Its protein product is CASSLDGREGTLTFF.

The chain joins TRBV2 to TRBJ1-5; TRBD1 agrees at 8 bases. Germline loops: CDR1 SNHLY, CDR2 FYNNEI. The CDR3 consists of 13 residues. J lost 4 bases, V lost 8 bases, and 4 bases had no gene match. The CDR3 coding sequence is TGTGCCAGCGCGCGACAGGGGAATCAGCCCCAGCATTTT. This gives the protein CASARQGNQPQHF. Together with reference TRBV2 and TRBJ1-5, the CDR3 gives the full variable domain: EPEVTQTPSHQVTQMGQEVILRCVPISNHLYFYWYRQILGQKVEFLVSFYNNEISEKSEIFDDQFSVERPDGSNFTLKIRSTKLEDSAMYFCASARQGNQPQHFGDGTRLSIL.

This clone has a single count. The V and J genes are TRBV5-1 and TRBJ2-7; D may match TRBD1 or TRBD2 (5 bases each). This CDR3 region has 15 residues. The V gene's germline CDR1 is SGHRS and CDR2 YFSETQ. With 0 bases removed from V and 6 bases from J, the gap between germline ends came to 16 bases. The CDR3 nucleotides are TGCGCCAGCAGCTTGGAGTCGGGACCCCAATCCGAGCAGTACTTC. It encodes CASSLESGPQSEQYF.

This chain connects TRBV19 to TRBJ1-5, with D possibly being TRBD1 (6 bases). Trimming pared 8 bases from V and 4 bases from J, leaving 12 bases between. This CDR3 has 13 residues. Germline V gene data show CDR1 as LNHDA and CDR2 as SQIVND (reference sequence). The CDR3 region is CASADRHNQPQHF. Here the CDR3 DNA reads TGTGCCAGTGCGGACAGACATAATCAGCCCCAGCATTTT.

This rearrangement joins TRBV28 to TRBJ2-7, with TRBD2 identical over 7 bases. The germline V gene encodes CDR1 MDHEN and CDR2 SYDVKM. The CDR3 spans 15 residues. The V and J ends lost 5 bases and 6 bases, in that order; junction bases with no gene match: 13. The DNA of the CDR3 is TGTGCCAGCAGTCTACTTCAACTAGCGCAAGGCGAGCAGTACTTC. Translation: CASSLLQLAQGEQYF.

This clone has only one observation. The CDR3 loop reads CAWSVGLAGMNTQYF. The CDR3 DNA reads TGTGCCTGGAGTGTAGGGCTAGCGGGAATGAATACGCAGTATTTT. The chain couples TRBV30 to TRBJ2-3; TRBD2 matches at 9 bases. The CDR3 loop spans 15 amino acids. J lost 7 bases, V lost 0 bases, and 8 bases had no gene match. Per the germline V gene, CDR1 is GTSNPN and CDR2 is SVGIG (reference sequence).

The V call is TRBV18, the J call TRBJ2-1, with TRBD2 matching over 10 bases. This CDR3 comprises 15 residues. CDR1 and CDR2 (germline): KGHSH, LQKENI. Trimming cost V 3 bases and J 4 bases; bases outside gene matches: 3. The CDR3 nucleotides read TGTGCCAGCTCACCGACACTAGCGGGATACAATGAGCAGTTCTTC. Protein product: CASSPTLAGYNEQFF. Based on the CDR3 plus reference TRBV18 and TRBJ2-1, the full variable domain is NAGVMQNPRHLVRRRGQEARLRCSPMKGHSHVYWYRQLPEEGLKFMVYLQKENIIDESGMPKERFSAEFPKEGPSILRIQQVVRGDSAAYFCASSPTLAGYNEQFFGPGTRLTVL.

The DNA for the CDR3 is TGTGCCAGCAGTTACGGGTCTAGCGGAACCAAAGAGACCCAGTACTTC. This encodes CASSYGSSGTKETQYF. J is TRBJ2-5 and V is TRBV6-6; TRBD2 matches at 7 bases. CDR1 and CDR2 from the germline V gene are MNHNY and SVGAGI (reference sequence). This CDR3 has 16 residues. The J segment lost 3 bases and the V segment lost 2 bases, leaving 9 bases of the junction unmatched.

The V and J genes are TRBV11-3 and TRBJ1-2; TRBD1 aligns across 8 bases. The ends lost 5 bases at V and 4 bases at J; junction bases unmatched: 6. This CDR3 has 14 amino acids. Germline values: CDR1 SGHNT, CDR2 YENEEA. This chain's CDR3 is CASSPGTGTYGYTF. The CDR3 region has the DNA TGTGCCAGCAGCCCTGGGACAGGAACCTATGGCTACACCTTC.

The V and J genes are TRBV23-1 and TRBJ1-2; D is unclear. TRBV23-1 is recorded as an ORF, its role being uncertain. V lost 10 bases and J lost 6, with 15 bases in between. The CDR3 runs 12 residues. CDR3 sequence (DNA): TGCGCCATCCCGGACGGGCAAGATGGCTACACCTTC. Protein: CAIPDGQDGYTF.

The genes are TRBV7-8 and TRBJ2-3; D remains ambiguous. The CDR3 totals 15 residues. The germline V gene encodes CDR1 SGHVS and CDR2 FQNEAQ. V lost 6 bases and J 5 bases, leaving 18 bases between the germline ends. CDR3 sequence: CASSLSRGSIDTQYF. The CDR3 DNA is TGTGCCAGCAGTCTTTCTCGCGGATCAATAGATACGCAGTATTTT.

For this clone: The CDR3 ends on some other residue instead of the conserved phenylalanine or tryptophan, so this is likely a read error. Here the CDR3 reads CASSSSTDQSGTEAFL. CDR3 bases: TGTGCCAGCTCATCCAGTACAGACCAATCGGGCACTGAAGCTTTCCTT. The V gene is TRBV18, the J gene TRBJ1-1; no firm D call. Germline CDR1 is KGHSH and CDR2 is LQKENI. The CDR3 runs 16 residues. V was clipped by 5 bases and J by 4 bases, with 20 bases between them.

The chain combines TRBV9 with TRBJ2-7; 7 nucleotides agree with TRBD2. CDR1 is SGDLS, CDR2 YYNGEE, per germline. Germline trimming cut 4 bases from V and 2 bases from J; bases unmatched to any gene: 15. The CDR3 totals 17 residues. CDR3 nucleotides: TGTGCCAGCAGCTTCCCGGTCGGTAGCGGGCCCCCCTACGAGCAGTACTTC. Translated: CASSFPVGSGPPYEQYF. Full variable domain (remainder filled in from reference TRBV9 and TRBJ2-7): DSGVTQTPKHLITATGQRVTLRCSPRSGDLSVYWYQQSLDQGLQFLIQYYNGEERAKGNILERFSAQQFPDLHSELNLSSLELGDSALYFCASSFPVGSGPPYEQYFGPGTRLTVT.

J is TRBJ1-4 and V is TRBV7-9; D is unresolved. Germline V gives CDR1 SEHNR, CDR2 FQNEAQ (reference sequence). The CDR3 contains 18 residues. The V end lost 0 bases, the J end lost 4 bases, and 18 bases lay between the germline ends. CDR3 nucleotides: TGTGCCAGCAGCTTAGCGGGTTCAGGCCGAACCTATAATGAAAAACTGTTTTTT. Translation gives CASSLAGSGRTYNEKLFF.